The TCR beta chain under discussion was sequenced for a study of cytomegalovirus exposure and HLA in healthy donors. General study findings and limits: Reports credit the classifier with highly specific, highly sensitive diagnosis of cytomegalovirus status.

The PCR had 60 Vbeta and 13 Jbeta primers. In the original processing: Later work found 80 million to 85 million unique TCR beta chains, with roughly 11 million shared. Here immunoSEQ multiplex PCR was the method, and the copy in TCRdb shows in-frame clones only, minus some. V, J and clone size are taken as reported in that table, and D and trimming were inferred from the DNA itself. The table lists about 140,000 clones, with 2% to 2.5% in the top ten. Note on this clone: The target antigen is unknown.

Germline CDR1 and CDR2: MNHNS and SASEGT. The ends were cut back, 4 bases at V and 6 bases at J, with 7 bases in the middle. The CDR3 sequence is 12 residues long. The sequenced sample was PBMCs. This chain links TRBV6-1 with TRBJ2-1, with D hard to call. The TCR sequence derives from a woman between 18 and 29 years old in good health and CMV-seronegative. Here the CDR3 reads CASSGYTNEQFF. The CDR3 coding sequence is TGTGCCAGCAGTGGCTATACCAATGAGCAGTTCTTC.